A selection of T cell receptor beta chains follows, all from one sample in a study of blood T cell repertoires in COVID-19. Assay: immunoSEQ multiplex PCR; the TCRdb copy retains only in-frame clones and omits some. The sample lists approximately 150,000 clones, 70% to 90% occurring once. Sequenced material: peripheral blood. The receptors shown here come from a human donor with acute or convalescent COVID-19. The donor label of this sample is uncertain. CDR3s include the opening cysteine and the closing phenylalanine or tryptophan. The order of the fields is V gene, D gene, clone size, J gene, CDR3 protein, CDR3 DNA. D genes are given only for firm matches. A row's size may be missing; if present it is once, few, many or a size class.

TRBV19	TRBD1	.	TRBJ2-2	CASSEDRDTNTGELFF	TGTGCCAGTAGTGAGGACAGGGATACGAACACCGGGGAGCTGTTTTTT
TRBV9	.	.	TRBJ2-1	CASSAPPTAFSYNEQFF	TGTGCCAGCAGCGCCCCCCCGACTGCCTTTTCTTACAATGAGCAGTTCTTC
TRBV6-2/TRBV6-3	.	few	TRBJ1-6	CASSTWTAYSPLHF	TGTGCCAGCAGCACCTGGACTGCATATTCACCCCTCCACTTT
TRBV10-3	.	.	TRBJ1-6	CADRTDLLSPLHF	TGTGCCGACCGGACAGACCTGCTTTCACCCCTCCACTTT
TRBV24-1	.	.	TRBJ2-3	CATSDVGAGFTDTQYF	TGTGCCACCAGTGATGTGGGGGCAGGGTTCACAGATACGCAGTATTTT
TRBV2	.	.	TRBJ1-1	CASSVSRDDTEAFF	TGTGCCAGCAGTGTTTCCAGGGATGACACTGAAGCTTTCTTT
TRBV28	TRBD1	few	TRBJ2-1	CASSHGQVPYNEQFF	TGTGCCAGCAGTCATGGACAGGTTCCGTACAATGAGCAGTTCTTC
TRBV3-1/TRBV3-2	TRBD1	.	TRBJ1-2	CASSTRDRGWNGYTF	TGTGCCAGCAGCACCAGGGACAGGGGGTGGAATGGCTACACCTTC
TRBV20-1	TRBD1	.	TRBJ1-2	CSAPQGGGYTF	TGCAGTGCTCCACAGGGGGGTGGCTACACCTTC
TRBV14	.	.	TRBJ1-1	CASSALTGGVTEAFF	TGTGCCAGCAGCGCCCTCACAGGTGGAGTTACTGAAGCTTTCTTT
TRBV15	TRBD1	.	TRBJ1-1	CATARTGVNTEAFF	TGTGCCACCGCGAGGACAGGGGTGAACACTGAAGCTTTCTTT
TRBV18	.	.	TRBJ1-1	CASSPTDSGTEAFF	TGTGCCAGCTCACCGACGGACAGTGGGACTGAAGCTTTCTTT
TRBV5-1	TRBD2	.	TRBJ2-3	CASSQGTSGSTDTQYF	TGCGCCAGCAGTCAAGGGACTAGCGGGAGCACAGATACGCAGTATTTT
TRBV4-2	TRBD1	.	TRBJ1-2	CASSQGLIPGQGAGYTF	TGTGCCAGCAGCCAAGGCCTAATTCCGGGACAGGGGGCGGGCTACACCTTC
TRBV13	.	.	TRBJ2-1	CASSLGRPGDAYNEQFF	TGTGCCAGCAGCTTAGGCAGACCAGGGGACGCCTACAATGAGCAGTTCTTC
TRBV11-2	.	.	TRBJ2-2	CASRPAGTSNTGELFF	TGTGCCAGCAGACCTGCCGGGACATCTAACACCGGGGAGCTGTTTTTT
TRBV9	TRBD1	.	TRBJ1-1	CASSTSDTVTGRTEAFF	TGTGCCAGCAGCACATCGGACACAGTGACAGGGAGGACTGAAGCTTTCTTT
TRBV18	TRBD1	.	TRBJ2-3	CASSPMGQVGTDTQYF	TGTGCCAGCTCACCAATGGGACAGGTTGGCACAGATACGCAGTATTTT
TRBV11-3	TRBD2	few	TRBJ2-3	CASSLVAGGFTDTQYF	TGTGCCAGCAGCTTAGTTGCGGGGGGCTTCACAGATACGCAGTATTTT
TRBV28	TRBD2	.	TRBJ2-1	CASSTLAGGRRSYNEQFF	TGTGCCAGCAGTACCCTAGCGGGGGGGAGACGTTCGTACAATGAGCAGTTCTTC
TRBV5-1	.	.	TRBJ1-1	CASSSTTANTEAFF	TGCGCCAGCAGCTCCACGACAGCGAACACTGAAGCTTTCTTT
TRBV20-1	.	.	TRBJ2-5	CSASQAAQETQYF	TGCAGTGCTAGTCAGGCAGCCCAAGAGACCCAGTACTTC
TRBV6-5	TRBD1	few	TRBJ2-1	CASSRQGHGDEQFF	TGTGCCAGCAGTCGACAGGGTCATGGGGATGAGCAGTTCTTC
TRBV7-9	TRBD1	.	TRBJ2-5	CASSLVTGEETQYF	TGTGCCAGCAGCTTAGTGACAGGGGAAGAGACCCAGTACTTC
TRBV7-2	TRBD1	.	TRBJ1-5	CASSAGTAYQPQHF	TGTGCCAGCAGCGCCGGGACAGCATATCAGCCCCAGCATTTT
TRBV24-1	.	.	TRBJ2-5	CATSDKSREPQETQYF	TGTGCCACCAGTGATAAGAGCCGGGAGCCCCAAGAGACCCAGTACTTC